This is a list of T cell receptor beta chains from one sample in a study of sequential checkpoint blockade in melanoma. TCRdb's table, derived via immunoSEQ multiplex PCR, lists solely in-frame clones and lacks some. The top ten clones hold about 9.5% of a sample with some 7,000 clones, 23% of them seen once. The sequenced sample was tumor tissue (inferred from file names), obtained from a patient given nivolumab and ipilimumab in sequence. These receptors were collected from a human donor with melanoma. The CDR3 runs from the conserved cysteine through the conserved F or W.

J: TRBJ1-4
V: TRBV10-3
CDR3: CAISELLGGYLFF

J: TRBJ1-2
V: TRBV4-1
CDR3: CASSQEGGPGFGYTF

J: TRBJ2-1
V: TRBV5-1
CDR3: CASSWDLPLHNEQFF

J: TRBJ2-1
V: TRBV14
CDR3: CASSQGLAGYNEQFF

J: TRBJ1-1
V: TRBV11-3
CDR3: CASSRTAMNTEAFF

J: TRBJ1-2
V: TRBV9
CDR3: CASSVEVSSGYGYTF

J: TRBJ2-1
V: TRBV5-1
CDR3: CASSGSQVPSYNEQFF

J: TRBJ2-3
V: TRBV4-3
CDR3: CASSQGVTDTQYF

J: TRBJ2-1
V: TRBV12-5
CDR3: CASGLVPGGNNEQFF

J: TRBJ2-1
V: TRBV14
CDR3: CASSLRGVRLADPYNEQFF

J: TRBJ2-2
V: TRBV6-8
CDR3: CASSYLRVGDTGELFF

J: TRBJ2-5
V: TRBV5-1
CDR3: CASSLMGSQETQYF

J: TRBJ2-2
V: TRBV5-1
CDR3: CASSLRQGNTGELFF

J: TRBJ2-2
V: TRBV5-8
CDR3: CASSLGGFGELFF

J: TRBJ2-3
V: TRBV14
CDR3: CASSQDLGSSQYF

J: TRBJ1-4
V: TRBV18
CDR3: CASSPPKGTPANEKLFF

J: TRBJ2-4
V: TRBV30
CDR3: CAWSYRDRGGGIQYF

J: TRBJ2-3
V: TRBV6-8
CDR3: CASSYSLGGAPPDTQYF

J: TRBJ1-5
V: TRBV6-8
CDR3: CAVNFRTGGNQPQHF

J: TRBJ2-4
V: TRBV9
CDR3: CASSYTPSLVDIQYF

J: TRBJ2-1
V: TRBV11-3
CDR3: CASSSSGTSAHNEQFF

J: TRBJ2-1
V: TRBV25-1
CDR3: CASSAGLAGVQEQFF

J: TRBJ2-1
V: TRBV6-8
CDR3: CASSYWPWGKPHSYNEQFF

J: TRBJ2-1
V: TRBV6-8
CDR3: CASSIQVGSYNEQFF

J: TRBJ2-3
V: TRBV28
CDR3: CASSLRPGETDTQYF

J: TRBJ2-1
V: TRBV9
CDR3: CASSVGPLSNNEQFF

J: TRBJ2-3
V: TRBV28
CDR3: CASSFAGQITDTQYF

J: TRBJ1-3
V: TRBV6-8
CDR3: CAISLDGNTIYF

J: TRBJ2-2
V: TRBV19
CDR3: CASSPDPLPGELFF

J: TRBJ2-3
V: TRBV18
CDR3: CASSSGTVHTDTQYF

J: TRBJ2-3
V: TRBV7-6
CDR3: CASSLGQGSADTQYF

J: TRBJ2-1
V: TRBV11-3
CDR3: CASSIPGSGSRNEQFF

J: TRBJ1-2
V: TRBV10-3
CDR3: CAISETTGVDYTF

J: TRBJ1-5
V: TRBV28
CDR3: CASSLKGMGNQPQHF

J: TRBJ1-1
V: TRBV5-1
CDR3: CASSLSRGNTEAFF

J: TRBJ2-5
V: TRBV7-1
CDR3: CASSGTNQETQYF

J: TRBJ2-1
V: TRBV10-3
CDR3: CAISVVGTGGGNEQFF

J: TRBJ2-1
V: TRBV9
CDR3: CASSVAGGPYNEQFF

J: TRBJ2-1
V: TRBV15
CDR3: CATSRTGTSGSKFF

J: TRBJ2-1
V: TRBV12-5
CDR3: CASGLGEVLLNEQFF

J: TRBJ1-1
V: TRBV29-1
CDR3: CSDRGAGGALNTEAFF

J: TRBJ1-2
V: TRBV7-6
CDR3: CASSYGNHGKTYGYTF

J: TRBJ1-4
V: TRBV11-3
CDR3: CASSFGIPLEKLFF

J: TRBJ2-2
V: TRBV6-8
CDR3: CASSYSGGNTGELFF

J: TRBJ2-5
V: TRBV14
CDR3: CASSQIFDRSLSQETQYF

J: TRBJ2-1
V: TRBV11-3
CDR3: CASSLRLGHENEQFF

J: TRBJ1-5
V: TRBV30
CDR3: CAWSMTGGIQPQHF

J: TRBJ1-1
V: TRBV4-1
CDR3: CASSLGSGPSTEAFF

J: TRBJ1-5
V: TRBV9
CDR3: CASSAGNNQPQHF

J: TRBJ2-3
V: TRBV5-1
CDR3: CASSLQTGPTDTQYF

J: TRBJ2-2
V: TRBV6-8
CDR3: CAIRANQGRGTGELFF

J: TRBJ1-1
V: TRBV9
CDR3: CASSVAPTAFNTEAFF

J: TRBJ1-1
V: TRBV29-1
CDR3: CSVEARQKNTEAFF

J: TRBJ2-3
V: TRBV5-1
CDR3: CASSLLLAGGPADTQYF

J: TRBJ2-2
V: TRBV11-3
CDR3: CASSLYKRDRPGTGELFF

J: TRBJ1-3
V: TRBV6-8
CDR3: CASSPDTSSGNTIYF

J: TRBJ2-1
V: TRBV6-8
CDR3: CAITGTSGNYNEQFF

J: TRBJ2-6
V: TRBV11-3
CDR3: CASSVDSSGANVLTF

J: TRBJ2-1
V: TRBV19
CDR3: CASSVGGFPYNEQFF